A single sample is the source of the 20 T cell receptor beta chains below, sequenced in a study of T cell repertoires in cytomegalovirus infection. TCRdb re-called the reads with MiXCR, one entry per CDR3 protein. The sample shows around 450,000 distinct CDR3 sequences, 31% of them seen only once. The sequenced sample was PBMCs. Receptors originate from a human donor in good health (CMV status not recorded). Some clones in this sample may be carry-over from other donors' samples.

The DNA of the CDR3 is TGCGCCAGCAGCTTGGACGGGCAGAACTATGGCTACACCTTC. The encoded protein is CASSLDGQNYGYTF. The gene calls are TRBV5-1 and TRBJ1-2; no reliable D call. Germline CDR1 reads SGHRS; CDR2 reads YFSETQ. V lost 0 bases, J lost 2 bases, and 8 bases lay in between. The CDR3 consists of 14 residues.

J is TRBJ2-1 and V is TRBV12-3 or TRBV12-4, with D hard to call. Trimming removed 5 bases at V and 3 bases at J, with 11 bases between. This CDR3 region has 14 residues. The CDR3 spells CASSPDLSYNEQFF. In nucleotides, the CDR3 is TGTGCCAGCAGTCCCGACTTAAGCTACAATGAGCAGTTCTTC.

This chain links TRBV4-1 with TRBJ1-6, with a possible D match to TRBD1 (5 bases). V was cut by 2 bases and J by 0 bases, with 17 bases left in between. CDR1 is MGHRA, CDR2 YSYEKL, per germline. This CDR3 region has 19 residues. CDR3 DNA: TGCGCCAGCAGCCAACAAACTCGTGGGGCAGTCTCCTATAATTCACCCCTCCACTTT. Translation gives CASSQQTRGAVSYNSPLHF.

This clonotype was counted only a few times. The J gene is TRBJ2-1, the V gene TRBV7-2; D is unclear. CDR3 size: 14 residues. Germline lookup yields CDR1 SGHTA and CDR2 FQGNSA. V was clipped by 1 base and J by 5 bases, with 9 bases between them. CDR3 loop: CASSLVGWDNEQFF. CDR3 in DNA: TGTGCCAGCAGCTTAGTCGGCTGGGACAATGAGCAGTTCTTC.

There are many counts of this clonotype. This chain connects TRBV20-1 to TRBJ1-1; perhaps TRBD1 as D (5 bases). The germline V gene has CDR1 DFQATT and CDR2 SNEGSKA (reference sequence). Trimming left V 0 bases short and J 1 base short, with 12 bases between. The CDR3 contains 15 residues. The CDR3 region has the DNA TGCAGTGCTAGAGATCCCTTCGGGGGGAACACTGAAGCTTTCTTT. Its translation: CSARDPFGGNTEAFF.

The chain is built from TRBV14 and TRBJ1-1; D not resolved. This CDR3 is 13 amino acids long. Germline CDR1 SGHDN, CDR2 FVKESK. Trimming pared 1 base from V and 5 bases from J, leaving 8 bases between. This CDR3 is CASSQGMQTEAFF. CDR3 nucleotide sequence: TGTGCCAGCAGCCAAGGTATGCAGACTGAAGCTTTCTTT.

V is TRBV5-5 and J is TRBJ1-1; 7 nucleotides match TRBD1. With V trimmed by 7 bases and J by 4 bases, 10 bases remained unmatched. Germline CDR1 reads SGHKS; CDR2 reads YYEKEE (reference sequence). This CDR3 has 14 residues. The CDR3 loop is CASSTGQLPTEAFF. CDR3 bases: TGTGCCAGCTCAACGGGACAGTTACCCACTGAAGCTTTCTTT.

This clonotype was found a few times. CDR3 in DNA: TGTGCCAGCAGTTCCAGACTAGCAACAGATACGCAGTATTTT. Protein sequence: CASSSRLATDTQYF. The rearrangement links TRBV6-2 or TRBV6-3 to TRBJ2-3, with 7 bases aligning to TRBD2. V shed 4 bases and J 3 bases; nucleotides not matched to a gene: 4. The CDR3 runs to 14 residues. Germline V lookup: CDR1 MNHEY, CDR2 SVGEGT.

The chain has TRBV20-1 and TRBJ1-1; a weak D match, TRBD1 (5 bases). CDR3 length equals 17 residues. V lost 5 bases to trimming and J lost 1 base, with 23 bases between them. Germline lookup yields CDR1 DFQATT and CDR2 SNEGSKA (reference sequence). CDR3 loop: CSAPNHGQFLRNTEAFF. In nucleotides, the CDR3 is TGCAGTGCTCCCAATCACGGACAATTTTTGAGGAACACTGAAGCTTTCTTT.

This clonotype turned up a few times. The rearrangement uses TRBV18 and TRBJ2-3; D uncertain. The CDR3 runs 14 residues. V lost 2 bases to trimming and J lost 2 bases, with 8 bases between them. Germline V gene lookup returns CDR1 KGHSH and CDR2 LQKENI. The CDR3 sequence: CASSPLPNTDTQYF. CDR3 DNA: TGTGCCAGCTCACCATTACCTAACACAGATACGCAGTATTTT.

This chain links TRBV15 with TRBJ2-5; TRBD2 matches 8 bases. This CDR3 comprises 15 residues. Per the germline V gene, CDR1 is LNHNV and CDR2 is YYDKDF (reference sequence). The J segment lost 4 bases and the V segment lost 3 bases, leaving 7 bases of the junction unmatched. The CDR3, as DNA: TGTGCCACCAGCAGGGCCCGGGGGGGCTCAGAGACCCAGTACTTC. Translating it yields CATSRARGGSETQYF.

This clonotype has only a few counts. The chain has TRBV7-9 and TRBJ1-1; D might be TRBD1 (5 bases). Per germline, CDR1 SEHNR and CDR2 FQNEAQ (reference sequence). V was clipped by 3 bases and J by 4 bases, with 21 bases between them. CDR3 size: 17 residues. The CDR3 DNA sequence: TGTGCCAGCAGCTTTGGAGGGGTGCGGGCCGGCTCCACTGAAGCTTTCTTT. This gives the protein CASSFGGVRAGSTEAFF.

This clonotype occurred a few times. The V call is TRBV4-2, the J call TRBJ2-1, with 11 bases aligning to TRBD2. Germline trimming cut 0 bases from V and 5 bases from J; bases unmatched to any gene: 6. The germline gives CDR1 LGHNA, CDR2 YNFKEQ. The CDR3 has 17 residues. The CDR3 region has the DNA TGTGCCAGCAGCCAAGAGAGTAGCGGGGGGGGGGACAATGAGCAGTTCTTC. It translates to CASSQESSGGGDNEQFF.

V gene TRBV4-1 combines with J gene TRBJ2-1; D unresolved. V was pared by 1 base and J by 4 bases, with 8 bases between. This CDR3 comprises 14 residues. Germline lookup yields CDR1 MGHRA and CDR2 YSYEKL. The DNA for the CDR3 is TGCGCCAGCAGCCAAGGATCCGGTTACAATGAGCAGTTCTTC. Translating it yields CASSQGSGYNEQFF.

The CDR3 protein is CASQWGATGDTEAFF. The CDR3 nucleotides are TGTGCCAGCCAATGGGGGGCAACAGGGGACACTGAAGCTTTCTTT. The chain combines TRBV2 with TRBJ1-1; 7 bases are a match to TRBD1. The CDR3 contains 15 residues. The V and J ends lost 8 bases and 3 bases, in that order; junction bases with no gene match: 12. Germline CDR1 and CDR2: SNHLY and FYNNEI.

This clonotype has ten or more counts. This chain links TRBV15 with TRBJ2-7; 7 bases match TRBD2. This CDR3 is 14 amino acids long. Germline V lookup: CDR1 LNHNV, CDR2 YYDKDF (reference sequence). V lost 1 base and J lost 8; bases outside the gene matches: 8. The CDR3: CATSRVYRGDQQYF. CDR3 coding DNA: TGTGCCACCAGCAGAGTTTATCGGGGGGATCAGCAGTACTTC.

This clonotype was seen a handful of times. The chain has TRBV7-9 and TRBJ2-7; weak D call: TRBD1 (6 bases). The CDR3 spans 16 residues. Per the germline V gene, CDR1 is SEHNR and CDR2 is FQNEAQ (reference sequence). Deletions cut 4 bases from V and 5 bases from J, with 21 bases between. The CDR3, as DNA: TGTGCCAGCAGCTCAACCCTAGGCAGGGGTAGGCACGAGCAGTACTTC. This codes for CASSSTLGRGRHEQYF.

This clonotype has more than one count but fewer than ten. The rearrangement uses TRBV7-2 and TRBJ2-7, with D possibly being TRBD1 (5 bases). V lost 4 bases, J lost 1 base, and 8 bases lay in between. CDR1 and CDR2 (germline): SGHTA, FQGNSA. The CDR3 covers 13 residues. The DNA of the CDR3 is TGTGCCAGCAGCTGGGGCCATTCCTACGAGCAGTACTTC. This encodes CASSWGHSYEQYF.

V and J are TRBV29-1 and TRBJ1-4; no definite D call. The ends were cut back, 4 bases at V and 10 bases at J, with 13 bases in the middle. The CDR3 contains 12 residues. Germline CDR1 SQVTM, CDR2 ANQGSEA. The CDR3 sequence is CSVVDNGAKLFF. The DNA of the CDR3 is TGCAGCGTTGTGGATAATGGTGCAAAACTGTTTTTT. Supplemented by reference TRBV29-1 and TRBJ1-4, the full variable domain reads SAVISQKPSRDICQRGTSLTIQCQVDSQVTMMFWYRQQPGQSLTLIATANQGSEATYESGFVIDKFPISRPNLTFSTLTVSNMSPEDSSIYLCSVVDNGAKLFFGSGTQLSVL.

This clonotype was found a few times. This rearrangement joins TRBV29-1 to TRBJ2-7, with D tentatively TRBD2 (5 bases). Germline lookup yields CDR1 SQVTM and CDR2 ANQGSEA. Trimming removed 3 bases at V and 0 bases at J, with 9 bases between. The CDR3 loop spans 13 amino acids. CDR3 sequence reads: CSVEFGSSYEQYF. The DNA of the CDR3 is TGCAGCGTTGAGTTTGGGAGCTCCTACGAGCAGTACTTC.